This T cell receptor (beta chain) was sequenced for a study of T cell responses to AZD1222 COVID-19 vaccine. This CDR3 contains 16 residues. Trimming cost V 5 bases and J 9 bases, with 20 bases left between them. The germline gives CDR1 SGHTA, CDR2 FQGNSA. Sequenced by immunoSEQ multiplex PCR; TCRdb stores in-frame clones only, minus some. The data contain tens of thousands of clones, 70% to 90% of them singletons. This clone came up a few times. The chain uses TRBV7-2 and TRBJ1-6; TRBD1 might be the D (5 bases). The source of this sequence is an adult in good health. Sample: peripheral blood, taken on day 0 of AZD1222 vaccination. The CDR3: CASSDPNQGGSSPLHF. CDR3 DNA sequence: TGTGCCAGCAGCGACCCAAACCAGGGAGGTAGTTCACCCCTCCACTTT.